The subject of this entry is one T cell receptor beta chain. Authors' analysis steps: Reference gene primers were amplified, and this amplification served to estimate nucleated cell counts. TCRdb's copy holds only in-frame clones and misses some; the assay was immunoSEQ multiplex PCR. V and J calls and clone size come straight from that table; D and trimming were deduced from the DNA. Seen here are about 100,000 clones, around 90% observed once, and the top ten hold under 7.5%. These data belong to a study of blood T cell repertoires in COVID-19. Turning to the study itself: Acute and convalescent COVID-19 samples came from the United States, Italy and Spain. T cells, B-cell-depleted T cells, or PBMCs supplied cDNA or gDNA.

From germline, CDR1 is SGHRS and CDR2 YFSETQ. There are 15 residues in the CDR3. Deletions cut 0 bases from V and 4 bases from J, with 11 bases between. The chain combines TRBV5-1 with TRBJ2-1; no firm D call. Sequenced sample: peripheral blood. The TCR was taken from an older man with acute or convalescent COVID-19. CDR3 sequence reads: CASSLEWQVYNEQFF. DNA for the CDR3: TGCGCCAGCAGCTTGGAATGGCAGGTATACAATGAGCAGTTCTTC.